Listed below are T cell receptor beta chains from one sample, sequenced in a study of low-dose radiotherapy and immunotherapy resistance in tumors. One entry per CDR3 protein, called by TCRdb with MiXCR from the reads. The sample shows about 50,000 distinct CDR3 sequences, 10% to 15% of them seen only once. Specimen: PBMCs, collected before treatment. Source of these receptors: a female donor with ovarian cancer. CDR3s include the opening cysteine and the closing phenylalanine or tryptophan. A D gene is named only where the DNA matches it firmly. The size entry is marked missing in some rows and otherwise reads once, few, many or a size class.

v_gene	j_gene	abundance	d_gene	CDR3nt	CDR3aa
TRBV9	TRBJ2-3	many	.	TGTGCCAGCAGCGTTTCCGGGACCGCGACAGATACGCAGTATTTT	CASSVSGTATDTQYF
TRBV20-1	TRBJ2-7	many	.	TGCAGTGTCCCCGGAGCAGCGCGCTACGAGCAGTACTTC	CSVPGAARYEQYF
TRBV7-9	TRBJ2-1	many	.	TGTGCCAGCAGGCGGGGCTCGAGCTCCTACAATGAGCAGTTCTTC	CASRRGSSSYNEQFF
TRBV28	TRBJ2-1	medium-sized	TRBD2	TGTGCCAGCGGCCTCGGACTAGCGGGGAACAATGAGCAGTTCTTC	CASGLGLAGNNEQFF
TRBV30	TRBJ2-5	few	.	TGTGCCTGGAGATTTCCGGGGTTGTCAGAGACCCAGTACTTC	CAWRFPGLSETQYF
TRBV27	TRBJ1-6	once	.	TGTGCCAGCAGTTCAAGGGAAGGCCGGTCACCCCTCCACTTT	CASSSREGRSPLHF
TRBV4-1	TRBJ1-1	many	.	TGCGCCAGCAGCCAAGGACGGCCAGGCGGAAGCACTGAAGCTTTCTTT	CASSQGRPGGSTEAFF
TRBV7-6	TRBJ1-3	.	TRBD1	TGTGCCAGCAGCCCGGGACAGTCCGGAAACACCATATATTTT	CASSPGQSGNTIYF
TRBV2	TRBJ2-7	many	TRBD1	TGTGCCAGCAGCAGACAGGGGACGGGTTACGAGCAGTACTTC	CASSRQGTGYEQYF
TRBV21-1	TRBJ2-1	many	.	TGTGCCAGCAGCTCGGCGGGACGGTACAATGAGCAGTTCTTC	CASSSAGRYNEQFF
TRBV5-5	TRBJ1-5	medium-sized	TRBD1	TGTGCCAGCAGCTTGCACCGGGACAGAGATCAGCCCCAGCATTTT	CASSLHRDRDQPQHF
TRBV18	TRBJ1-4	many	.	TGTGCCAGCTCAGAAACCGTTGGGGAAAAACTGTTTTTT	CASSETVGEKLFF
TRBV20-1	TRBJ2-1	many	TRBD2	TGCAGTGCTAGAGGACTAGCGGGAGTCGGAAATGAGCAGTTCTTC	CSARGLAGVGNEQFF
TRBV2	TRBJ2-1	many	.	TGTGCCAGCAGTGCCCGGACTCCCTACAATGAGCAGTTCTTC	CASSARTPYNEQFF
TRBV7-3	TRBJ2-1	few	TRBD2	TGTGCCAGCAGCCTACAGACTAGCGGGAAGTACAATGAGCAGTTCTTC	CASSLQTSGKYNEQFF
TRBV2	TRBJ2-7	many	.	TGTGCCAGCAATAACGGGGGCACCTTGAACGAGCAGTACTTC	CASNNGGTLNEQYF